This is a list of T cell receptor beta chains from one sample in a study of OX40 agonist ivuxolimab in advanced cancers. The assay was immunoSEQ multiplex PCR, and TCRdb's table has in-frame clones only and misses some. The data show tens of thousands of clones, 80% to 90% seen once. Sequencing used CD4+ or CD8+ T cells sorted from blood, obtained in a trial of the OX40 agonist ivuxolimab. Source of these receptors: an adult with an advanced solid tumor such as melanoma, head and neck, liver or kidney cancer. CDR3s include the opening cysteine and the closing phenylalanine or tryptophan. The D gene is left open where the match is weak. For some rows the clone size is stated as once, few or many, or as a class when expanded; others skip it.

v_call	cdr3_length	d_call	j_call	clone_size	cdr3_aa	cdr3_nt
TRBV27	14	.	TRBJ1-4	.	CASSLRGGSEKLFF	TGTGCCAGCAGTTTAAGAGGGGGGAGCGAAAAACTGTTTTTT
TRBV12-5	14	TRBD2	TRBJ2-7	.	CASGPASGSYEQYF	TGTGCTAGTGGCCCCGCTAGCGGGTCCTACGAGCAGTACTTC
TRBV5-6	14	.	TRBJ2-3	.	CASRTRSITDTQYF	TGTGCCAGTAGGACCAGGAGCATCACAGATACGCAGTATTTT
TRBV9	15	.	TRBJ1-4	many	CASSERHTTNEKLFF	TGTGCCAGCAGCGAAAGACACACAACTAATGAAAAACTGTTTTTT
TRBV30	16	.	TRBJ1-5	.	CAWSSMRQTLGQPQHF	TGTGCCTGGAGTAGTATGAGACAAACACTTGGGCAGCCCCAGCATTTT
TRBV27	15	TRBD2	TRBJ2-2	.	CASSTAGGVTGELFF	TGTGCCAGCAGTACAGCGGGAGGGGTCACCGGGGAGCTGTTTTTT
TRBV6-4	15	TRBD2	TRBJ2-7	few	CASSEFAGATYEQYF	TGTGCCAGCAGTGAATTTGCGGGAGCGACCTACGAGCAGTACTTC
TRBV2	14	TRBD1	TRBJ2-3	.	CASYRQGVTDTQYF	TGTGCCAGCTACCGACAGGGTGTTACAGATACGCAGTATTTT
TRBV11-2	14	TRBD2	TRBJ2-1	.	CASSLAGGVSEQFF	TGTGCCAGCAGTCTAGCGGGAGGAGTCAGTGAGCAGTTCTTC
TRBV2	14	TRBD1	TRBJ1-4	.	CASSIQGSNEKLFF	TGTGCCAGCAGTATACAGGGGTCTAATGAAAAACTGTTTTTT
TRBV10-1	16	.	TRBJ2-1	once	CASSGGRGTSVNEQFF	TGCGCCAGCAGTGGAGGGAGGGGGACGTCGGTGAATGAGCAGTTCTTC
TRBV19	14	.	TRBJ2-3	.	CASSISLSTDTQYF	TGTGCCAGTAGTATATCGCTAAGCACAGATACGCAGTATTTT
TRBV7-8	18	TRBD1	TRBJ2-2	.	CASSTRDRGPQNTGELFF	TGTGCCAGCAGCACCCGGGACAGGGGGCCCCAGAACACCGGGGAGCTGTTTTTT
TRBV30	16	.	TRBJ1-5	.	CAWSVTGQYSNQPQHF	TGTGCCTGGAGTGTAACAGGGCAATATAGCAATCAGCCCCAGCATTTT
TRBV6-4	12	.	TRBJ1-1	.	CASSDLNTEAFF	TGTGCCAGCAGTGACCTGAACACTGAAGCTTTCTTT
TRBV11-2	13	.	TRBJ2-5	.	CASSLAGAETQYF	TGTGCCAGCAGCTTAGCTGGAGCAGAGACCCAGTACTTC
TRBV28	15	.	TRBJ2-2	once	CASSLSPSIAGFLFF	TGTGCCAGCAGTTTATCCCCTTCCATTGCTGGCTTCTTGTTTTTT
TRBV27	14	.	TRBJ2-5	.	CASSSIYYQETQYF	TGTGCCAGCAGTTCCATATACTACCAAGAGACCCAGTACTTC
TRBV2	14	TRBD1	TRBJ2-3	.	CASNTGGGADTQYF	TGTGCCAGCAACACAGGGGGCGGGGCAGATACGCAGTATTTT
TRBV11-2	14	.	TRBJ2-2	.	CASSFAGADGELFF	TGTGCCAGCAGCTTTGCGGGGGCTGACGGGGAGCTGTTTTTT
TRBV19	15	.	TRBJ1-1	.	CASSIGGGTNTEAFF	TGTGCCAGTAGTATTGGTGGGGGGACGAACACTGAAGCTTTCTTT
TRBV25-1	14	TRBD1	TRBJ2-7	.	CASTGQTNSYEQYF	TGTGCCAGCACGGGACAGACGAACTCCTACGAGCAGTACTTC
TRBV2	13	.	TRBJ2-7	.	CASSDSVSYEQYF	TGTGCCAGCAGCGACAGTGTGTCCTACGAGCAGTACTTC
TRBV4-1	16	TRBD2	TRBJ2-1	.	CASSQDTGLAFGEQFF	TGCGCCAGCAGCCAAGACACGGGACTAGCGTTTGGGGAGCAGTTCTTC
TRBV2	15	.	TRBJ2-2	.	CASSELQGGTGELFF	TGTGCCAGCAGTGAACTACAGGGTGGGACCGGGGAGCTGTTTTTT
TRBV5-6	17	TRBD1	TRBJ2-6	once	CASSGQGRFSGANVLTF	TGTGCCAGCAGCGGACAGGGAAGATTCTCTGGGGCCAACGTCCTGACTTTC
TRBV15	16	TRBD2	TRBJ2-1	.	CATSPTPGGSGGEQFF	TGTGCCACCAGCCCAACCCCGGGCGGGAGTGGTGGTGAGCAGTTCTTC
TRBV5-1	16	TRBD1	TRBJ2-3	.	CASSETGQGVTDTQYF	TGCGCCAGCAGCGAGACAGGACAGGGGGTGACAGATACGCAGTATTTT
TRBV10-3	14	TRBD2	TRBJ2-1	once	CATAPSGQLNEQFF	TGTGCCACGGCCCCTAGCGGGCAACTTAATGAGCAGTTCTTC
TRBV4-1	18	.	TRBJ2-6	.	CASSQDPLVRVGANVLTF	TGCGCCAGCAGCCAAGATCCCCTGGTAAGGGTTGGGGCCAACGTCCTGACTTTC
TRBV19	15	TRBD1	TRBJ1-3	.	CASSKMTGEGNTIYF	TGTGCCAGTAGTAAGATGACAGGGGAAGGAAACACCATATATTTT
TRBV19	14	.	TRBJ2-2	.	CASSAGRGTGELFF	TGTGCCAGTAGTGCGGGGCGTGGCACCGGGGAGCTGTTTTTT
TRBV4-2	15	TRBD1	TRBJ1-3	.	CASSQTGVGGNTIYF	TGTGCCAGCAGCCAAACAGGGGTGGGTGGAAACACCATATATTTT
TRBV9	15	.	TRBJ2-7	.	CASSVGGGNTYEQYF	TGTGCCAGCAGCGTAGGGGGTGGTAATACCTACGAGCAGTACTTC
TRBV9	14	.	TRBJ1-1	.	CASSPAGRGTEAFF	TGTGCCAGCAGCCCCGCGGGACGGGGCACTGAAGCTTTCTTT
TRBV7-2	16	.	TRBJ2-1	once	CASSLGGASSYNEQFF	TGTGCCAGCAGCTTAGGGGGTGCGAGCTCCTACAATGAGCAGTTCTTC
TRBV27	15	.	TRBJ2-7	.	CASRKQPTSSYEQYF	TGTGCCAGCAGAAAACAGCCGACTAGCTCCTACGAGCAGTACTTC
TRBV15	14	.	TRBJ1-4	.	CATSREDRNEKLFF	TGTGCCACCAGCAGAGAGGACAGAAATGAAAAACTGTTTTTT
TRBV14	15	TRBD2	TRBJ2-1	.	CASSPVRRAGAEQFF	TGTGCCAGCAGCCCGGTTCGGAGGGCGGGAGCTGAGCAGTTCTTC
TRBV30	13	.	TRBJ1-6	.	CAWSMTPGAPLHF	TGTGCCTGGAGTATGACGCCCGGGGCACCCCTCCACTTT
TRBV14	13	TRBD1	TRBJ1-1	.	CASSQEGQGEAFF	TGTGCCAGCAGCCAAGAAGGACAGGGGGAGGCTTTCTTT
TRBV4-1	15	.	TRBJ2-3	.	CASSPNEGGADTQYF	TGCGCCAGCAGCCCCAACGAGGGGGGGGCAGATACGCAGTATTTT